Listed below are T cell receptor beta chains from one sample, sequenced in a study of HIV-infected patients and healthy controls. In TCRdb, the 5' RACE reads were re-called with MiXCR into one record per CDR3 protein. The profile shows some 20,000 distinct CDR3 sequences, around a fifth of them singletons. Specimen: CD8+ T cells from blood. The source of these receptors is a human donor in good health. Both conserved end residues are part of each CDR3. The D gene is left open where the match is weak. Rows may omit the clone size; those that give it use once, few, many or a size class.

CDR3	DNA	J	V	D	size
CASSTDRGSNYGYTF	TGTGCCAGCAGCACGGACAGGGGATCTAACTATGGCTACACCTTC	TRBJ1-2	TRBV6-1	TRBD1	-
CASSQEGLNTEAFF	TGCGCCAGCAGCCAAGAGGGATTGAACACTGAAGCTTTCTTT	TRBJ1-1	TRBV4-1	-	-
CASSLGTGLSYEQYF	TGCGCCAGCAGCTTGGGTACGGGCTTGTCCTACGAGCAGTACTTC	TRBJ2-7	TRBV5-1	-	many
CASSYPAGPNTEAFF	TGTGCCAGCAGCTACCCCGCAGGACCGAACACTGAAGCTTTCTTT	TRBJ1-1	TRBV7-9	-	-
CASRTRQGVLSGYTF	TGTGCCAGTAGGACAAGACAGGGGGTGCTAAGCGGCTACACCTTC	TRBJ1-2	TRBV19	TRBD1	few
CASSQENGNYGYTF	TGCGCCAGCAGCCAAGAAAACGGAAACTATGGCTACACCTTC	TRBJ1-2	TRBV4-1	-	medium-sized
CASSLEVDTQYF	TGTGCCAGCAGTTTAGAGGTAGATACGCAGTATTTT	TRBJ2-3	TRBV9	-	many
CATSDLAGDTDTQYF	TGTGCCACCAGTGATCTAGCGGGAGACACAGATACGCAGTATTTT	TRBJ2-3	TRBV24-1	TRBD2	-
CASSPLLSGTYEQYF	TGTGCCAGCAGTCCCCTTTTAAGCGGCACCTACGAGCAGTACTTC	TRBJ2-7	TRBV27	-	-
CASSPGPNSGNTIYF	TGCGCCAGCAGCCCTGGACCCAACTCTGGAAACACCATATATTTT	TRBJ1-3	TRBV4-1	-	few
CASSETGTQSSGNTIYF	TGTGCCAGCAGCGAAACCGGGACACAGAGCTCTGGAAACACCATATATTTT	TRBJ1-3	TRBV14	-	few
CASGPPGGEMNTEAFF	TGTGCTAGTGGACCCCCAGGGGGGGAGATGAACACTGAAGCTTTCTTT	TRBJ1-1	TRBV12-5	TRBD1	many
CAITEGRSGGYTF	TGTGCCATCACCGAAGGACGGTCGGGGGGCTACACCTTC	TRBJ1-2	TRBV10-3	-	many
CASSEAPFLGTYTGELFF	TGTGCCAGCAGTGAAGCGCCTTTCCTGGGAACCTACACCGGGGAGCTGTTTTTT	TRBJ2-2	TRBV6-1	-	-
CASSQDSRGQAYEQYF	TGTGCCAGCAGCCAAGATTCCCGCGGACAGGCCTACGAGCAGTACTTC	TRBJ2-7	TRBV4-2	TRBD1	few
CSASKGLAPEQYF	TGCAGTGCTAGCAAGGGACTAGCCCCCGAGCAGTACTTC	TRBJ2-7	TRBV20-1	TRBD2	many
CATSDSERERETQYF	TGTGCCACCAGTGACTCCGAGCGGGAGCGAGAGACCCAGTACTTC	TRBJ2-5	TRBV24-1	TRBD2	many
CASSEVAGFSTDTQYF	TGTGCCAGCAGTGAGGTGGCGGGATTTAGCACAGATACGCAGTATTTT	TRBJ2-3	TRBV6-6	-	-
CASSGGLNTEAFF	TGTGCCAGCAGTGGAGGATTGAACACTGAAGCTTTCTTT	TRBJ1-1	TRBV2	-	many
CASSLGLTGPTEAFF	TGTGCCAGCAGCTTAGGGCTGACAGGGCCCACTGAAGCTTTCTTT	TRBJ1-1	TRBV11-2	TRBD1	many
CASSQRGHTYEQYF	TGTGCCAGCAGCCAACGGGGGCACACCTACGAGCAGTACTTC	TRBJ2-7	TRBV14	-	few
CASSHDPGQHNEKLFF	TGTGCCAGCAGCCACGACCCGGGACAGCATAATGAAAAACTGTTTTTT	TRBJ1-4	TRBV5-6	TRBD1	many
CASSPGTSGYNEQFF	TGTGCCAGCAGTCCCGGGACTAGCGGTTACAATGAGCAGTTCTTC	TRBJ2-1	TRBV6-4	TRBD2	-
CASSHGQGAVGGYTF	TGTGCCAGCAGCCACGGACAGGGGGCTGTAGGTGGCTACACCTTC	TRBJ1-2	TRBV7-3	TRBD1	-
CASSPLHYEQYF	TGTGCCAGCAGCCCCCTTCACTACGAGCAGTACTTC	TRBJ2-7	TRBV7-8	-	many
CASSGIGNQPQHF	TGTGCCAGCAGCGGTATTGGCAATCAGCCCCAGCATTTT	TRBJ1-5	TRBV11-2	-	many